This TCR beta chain originates from a study of lymphopenia after photon versus proton radiotherapy. A note on this clone: Its antigen is not identified.

Overall study results and limits: Post-nadir TCR diversity decline inversely tracked overall survival among those who died. After lymphocyte nadir, photon-treated repertoires showed oligoclonal expansion, especially CD8+ Temra. Authors raise, but do not show, better survival with proton therapy.

Profiled with immunoSEQ multiplex PCR; TCRdb holds only in-frame clones, not every one. The sample lists 83,000 or so clones, around 83% occurring once. Germline V lookup: CDR1 SGHNT, CDR2 YENEEA. The V and J ends lost 1 base and 4 bases, in that order; junction bases with no gene match: 3. CDR3 size: 14 residues. The receptor's source is a man between 60 and 70 years old with pancreatic cancer. Sequences were derived from peripheral blood, sampled from a patient treated with proton-based radiotherapy. The rearrangement links TRBV11-3 to TRBJ2-7; 8 bases are shared with TRBD1. CDR3 DNA: TGTGCCAGCAGCTTAGCAGGGGGCGCGTACGAGCAGTACTTC. Translation gives CASSLAGGAYEQYF.